This TCR beta chain derives from a study of T cells in tumors after PD-1 blockade. To note about this clone: Its cognate antigen is unknown.

The CDR3 spans 12 residues. Sequencing used immunoSEQ multiplex PCR; TCRdb keeps in-frame clones, though not all of them. Among tens of thousands of clones listed, roughly three quarters were seen once. Study-wide results and limits: Peripheral recruitment is suggested, as some novel exhausted tumor clones were in pre-treatment blood.

The sequenced sample was PBMCs, obtained before anti-PD-1 therapy. V is TRBV21-1 and J is TRBJ2-1; whether TRBD2, the table's D call, matches the DNA was not checked. TRBV21-1 is tagged as a pseudogene. The clonotype originates from a human donor with advanced basal cell or squamous cell carcinoma (not recorded which). The CDR3 loop is CASSKVLRGKFF. The CDR3 DNA follows: TGTGCCAGCAGCAAAGTATTGCGCGGGAAGTTCTTC.